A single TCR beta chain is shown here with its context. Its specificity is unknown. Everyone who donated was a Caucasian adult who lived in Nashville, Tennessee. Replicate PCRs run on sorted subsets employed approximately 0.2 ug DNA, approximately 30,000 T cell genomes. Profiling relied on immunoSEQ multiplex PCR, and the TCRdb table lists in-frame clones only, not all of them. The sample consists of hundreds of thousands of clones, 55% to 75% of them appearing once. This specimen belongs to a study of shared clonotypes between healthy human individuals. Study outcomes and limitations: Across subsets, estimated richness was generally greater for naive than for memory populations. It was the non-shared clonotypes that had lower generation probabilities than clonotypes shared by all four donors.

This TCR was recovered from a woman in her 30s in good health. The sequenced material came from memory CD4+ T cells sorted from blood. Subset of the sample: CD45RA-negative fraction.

Here the CDR3 DNA reads TGTGCCAGCAGCCCCTGGACCCGTGGTTTAGGATATGGCTACACCTTC. As protein: CASSPWTRGLGYGYTF. V and J are TRBV7-2 and TRBJ1-2, with no clear D. The CDR3 is made up of 16 amino acids. V was clipped by 5 bases and J by 5 bases, with 21 bases between them. Germline-derived CDR1 and CDR2 are SGHTA and FQGNSA.